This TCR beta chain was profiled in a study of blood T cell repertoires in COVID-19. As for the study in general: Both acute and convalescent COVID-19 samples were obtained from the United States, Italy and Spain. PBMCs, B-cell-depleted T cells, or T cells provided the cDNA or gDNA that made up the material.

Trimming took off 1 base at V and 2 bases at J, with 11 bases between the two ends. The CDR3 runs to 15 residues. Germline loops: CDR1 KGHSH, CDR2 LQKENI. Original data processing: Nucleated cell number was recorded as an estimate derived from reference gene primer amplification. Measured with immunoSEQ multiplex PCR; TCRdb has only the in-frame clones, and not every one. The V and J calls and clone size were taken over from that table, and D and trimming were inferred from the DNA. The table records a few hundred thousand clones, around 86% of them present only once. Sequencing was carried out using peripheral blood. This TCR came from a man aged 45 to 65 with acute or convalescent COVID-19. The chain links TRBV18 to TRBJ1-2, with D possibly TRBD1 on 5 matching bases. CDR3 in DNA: TGTGCCAGCTCACCACAACTGGGGGGGAACTATGGCTACACCTTC. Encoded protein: CASSPQLGGNYGYTF.